A selection of T cell receptor beta chains follows, all from one sample in a study of blood T cell repertoires in COVID-19. Assay: immunoSEQ multiplex PCR; the TCRdb copy retains only in-frame clones and omits some. The sample yields about 280,000 clones, approximately 88% seen once. The sequencing input was peripheral blood. The origin of the receptors is a young man with active or convalescent COVID-19. Each CDR3 is given with its conserved first and last residue. Fields, in order: V gene, J gene, CDR3 protein.

TRBV13,TRBJ2-1,CASSLGLRDNEQFF
TRBV11-2,TRBJ2-1,CASSLVGLYNEQFF
TRBV6-5,TRBJ1-3,CASSLYGLAGNTIYF
TRBV19,TRBJ1-5,CASSTEPTHSNQPQHF
TRBV7-6,TRBJ2-7,CASSQRLAGGLEQYF
TRBV10-3,TRBJ2-1,CAISEQRINEQFF
TRBV19,TRBJ1-2,CASSIVGGTGNGYTF
TRBV20-1,TRBJ1-5,CSASQSQPQHF
TRBV11-1,TRBJ1-1,CASSLGDNRMNTEAFF
TRBV11-3,TRBJ1-1,CASSLETNRRREGMNTEAFF
TRBV18,TRBJ1-5,CASSPGQSNQPQHF
TRBV6-5,TRBJ2-7,CASSSQQGGYEQYF
TRBV5-8,TRBJ1-1,CASSLTGGTEAFF
TRBV7-2,TRBJ1-4,CASSGGTVINEKLFF
TRBV2,TRBJ1-1,CASSEALAAQNTEAFF
TRBV12-3/TRBV12-4,TRBJ1-2,CASSPGWRNYTF